The entry that follows covers one T cell receptor beta chain sequence. These data belong to a study of T cells in Graves' hyperthyroidism and ophthalmopathy. As for the study in general: Any treatment followed the collection of peripheral blood at initial diagnosis.

This CDR3 has 14 amino acids. Per the germline V gene, CDR1 is LNHDA and CDR2 is SQIVND (reference sequence). Trimming left V 6 bases short and J 3 bases short, with 12 bases between. Authors of the study amplified TCR beta CDR3 regions from RNA transcripts. HTBI primers were used for first-round RT-PCR of the TCR CDR3. Using its own MiXCR run on the multiplex PCR reads, TCRdb lists one record per CDR3 protein. The sample shows around 380,000 distinct CDR3 sequences, roughly 12% of them seen only once. The authors obtained PBMCs from about 9.5 ml of fresh peripheral blood. Sequenced material: blood. This chain connects TRBV19 to TRBJ2-1; tentatively, D is TRBD1 (6 bases). The clonotype comes from a man aged 25-45 years with Graves' hyperthyroidism that later progressed to Graves' ophthalmopathy. The CDR3 region has the DNA TGTGCCAGTAGAAGACAGGAGTACTACAATGAGCAGTTCTTC. Amino acid sequence: CASRRQEYYNEQFF.